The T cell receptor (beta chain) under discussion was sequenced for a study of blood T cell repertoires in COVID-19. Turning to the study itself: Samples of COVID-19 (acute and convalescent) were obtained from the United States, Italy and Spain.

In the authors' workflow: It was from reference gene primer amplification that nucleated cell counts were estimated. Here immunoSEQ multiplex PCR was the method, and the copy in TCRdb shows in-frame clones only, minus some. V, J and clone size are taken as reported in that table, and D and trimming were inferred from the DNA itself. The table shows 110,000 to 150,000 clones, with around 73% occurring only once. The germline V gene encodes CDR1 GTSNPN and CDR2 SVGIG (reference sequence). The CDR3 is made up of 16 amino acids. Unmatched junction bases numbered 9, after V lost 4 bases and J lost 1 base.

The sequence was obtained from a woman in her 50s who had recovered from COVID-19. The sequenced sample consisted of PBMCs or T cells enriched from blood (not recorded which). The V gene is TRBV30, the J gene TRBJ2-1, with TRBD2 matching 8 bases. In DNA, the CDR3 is TGTGCCTGGATGTCAGCGGGGGCCCCGTCCTACAATGAGCAGTTCTTC. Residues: CAWMSAGAPSYNEQFF.